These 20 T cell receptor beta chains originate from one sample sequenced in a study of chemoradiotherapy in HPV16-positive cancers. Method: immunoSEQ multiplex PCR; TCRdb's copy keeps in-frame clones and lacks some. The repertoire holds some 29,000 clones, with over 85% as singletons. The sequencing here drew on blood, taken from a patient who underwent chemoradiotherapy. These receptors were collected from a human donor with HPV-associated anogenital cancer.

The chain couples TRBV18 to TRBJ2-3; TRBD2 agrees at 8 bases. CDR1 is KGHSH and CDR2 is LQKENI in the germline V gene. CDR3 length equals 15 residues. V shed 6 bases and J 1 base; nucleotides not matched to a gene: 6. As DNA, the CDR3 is TGTGCCAGCTCGGGCGAGCGGGGGCGCACAGATACGCAGTATTTT. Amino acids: CASSGERGRTDTQYF.

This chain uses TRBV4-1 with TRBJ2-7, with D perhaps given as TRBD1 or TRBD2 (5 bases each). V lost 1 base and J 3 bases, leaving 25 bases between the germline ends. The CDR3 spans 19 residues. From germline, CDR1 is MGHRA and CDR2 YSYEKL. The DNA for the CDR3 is TGCGCCAGCAGCCAAGTGTTGTGGCCGACAATTGGGGGTTTCTACGAGCAGTACTTC. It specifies CASSQVLWPTIGGFYEQYF.

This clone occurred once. This CDR3 reads CASSPSSGTSTDTQYF. The CDR3 region has the DNA TGTGCCAGCAGCCCGAGTAGCGGGACTAGCACAGATACGCAGTATTTT. This rearrangement joins TRBV7-6 to TRBJ2-3; 8 bases are a match to TRBD2. Germline CDR1 reads SGHVS; CDR2 reads FNYEAQ. CDR3 size: 16 residues. V dropped 5 bases and J dropped 0; count of bases not matched to a gene: 7.

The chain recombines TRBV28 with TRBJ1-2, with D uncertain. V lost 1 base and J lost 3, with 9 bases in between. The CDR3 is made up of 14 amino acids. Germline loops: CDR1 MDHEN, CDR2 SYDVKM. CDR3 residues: CASSLSAAYYGYTF. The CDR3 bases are TGTGCCAGCAGTTTATCGGCAGCCTACTATGGCTACACCTTC.

DNA of the CDR3: TGCGCCAGCAGCTTGCAGGGGATCATCAACTCACCCCTCCACTTT. This gives the protein CASSLQGIINSPLHF. This sequence joins TRBV5-1 and TRBJ1-6; D might be TRBD1 (6 bases). The length of the CDR3 is 15 residues. Germline CDR1 SGHRS, CDR2 YFSETQ. Trimming left V 1 base short and J 10 bases short, with 15 bases between. Full variable domain (rest looked up from reference TRBV5-1 and TRBJ1-6): KAGVTQTPRYLIKTRGQQVTLSCSPISGHRSVSWYQQTPGQGLQFLFEYFSETQRNKGNFPGRFSGRQFSNSRSEMNVSTLELGDSALYLCASSLQGIINSPLHFGNGTRLTVT.

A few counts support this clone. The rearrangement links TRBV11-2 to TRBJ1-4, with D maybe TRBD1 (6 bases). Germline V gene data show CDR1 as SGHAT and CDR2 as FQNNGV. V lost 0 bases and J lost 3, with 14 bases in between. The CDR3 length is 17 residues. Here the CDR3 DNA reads TGTGCCAGCAGCTTAGACCGGGGGGGGCTGGCTAATGAAAAACTGTTTTTT. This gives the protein CASSLDRGGLANEKLFF.

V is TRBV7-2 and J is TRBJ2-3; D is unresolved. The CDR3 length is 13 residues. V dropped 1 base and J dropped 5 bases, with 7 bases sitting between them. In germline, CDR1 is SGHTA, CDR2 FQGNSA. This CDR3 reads CASSLERVDTQYF. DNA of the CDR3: TGTGCCAGCAGCTTAGAAAGGGTAGATACGCAGTATTTT.

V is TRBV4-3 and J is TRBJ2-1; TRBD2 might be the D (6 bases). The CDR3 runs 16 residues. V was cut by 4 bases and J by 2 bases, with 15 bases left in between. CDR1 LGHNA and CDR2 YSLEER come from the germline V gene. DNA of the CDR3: TGCGCCAGCAGCCCCCTGGGGCGGGACCCCTACAATGAGCAGTTCTTC. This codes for CASSPLGRDPYNEQFF.

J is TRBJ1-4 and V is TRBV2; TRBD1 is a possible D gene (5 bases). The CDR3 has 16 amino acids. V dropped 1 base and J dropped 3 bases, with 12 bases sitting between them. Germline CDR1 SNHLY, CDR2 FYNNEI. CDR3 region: CASSEGGRSANEKLFF. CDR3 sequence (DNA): TGTGCCAGCAGTGAAGGGGGCCGTTCGGCTAATGAAAAACTGTTTTTT.

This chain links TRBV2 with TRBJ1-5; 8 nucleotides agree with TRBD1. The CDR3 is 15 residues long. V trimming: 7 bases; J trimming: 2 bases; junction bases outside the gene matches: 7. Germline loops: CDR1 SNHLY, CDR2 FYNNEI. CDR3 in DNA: TGTGCCAGCAACCAAGTACAGGGGGGCAATCAGCCCCAGCATTTT. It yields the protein CASNQVQGGNQPQHF. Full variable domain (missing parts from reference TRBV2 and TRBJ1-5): EPEVTQTPSHQVTQMGQEVILRCVPISNHLYFYWYRQILGQKVEFLVSFYNNEISEKSEIFDDQFSVERPDGSNFTLKIRSTKLEDSAMYFCASNQVQGGNQPQHFGDGTRLSIL.

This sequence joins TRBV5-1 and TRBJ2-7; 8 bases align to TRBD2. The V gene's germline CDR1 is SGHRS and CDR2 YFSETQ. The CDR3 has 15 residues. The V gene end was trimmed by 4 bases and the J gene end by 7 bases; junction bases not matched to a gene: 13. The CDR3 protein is CASSGAGGGRGEQYF. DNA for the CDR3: TGCGCCAGCAGCGGGGCAGGCGGGGGGCGAGGAGAGCAGTACTTC.

The CDR3 reads CASSFPTSGGTEQFF. The CDR3 DNA is TGTGCCAGCAGCTTCCCGACTAGCGGGGGGACTGAGCAGTTCTTC. The rearrangement joins TRBV5-6 to TRBJ2-1; 13 bases are shared with TRBD2. The CDR3 is made up of 15 amino acids. After removal of 2 bases from V and 9 bases from J, the junction contained 5 bases not matched to a gene. Germline V gene lookup returns CDR1 SGHDT and CDR2 YYEEEE.

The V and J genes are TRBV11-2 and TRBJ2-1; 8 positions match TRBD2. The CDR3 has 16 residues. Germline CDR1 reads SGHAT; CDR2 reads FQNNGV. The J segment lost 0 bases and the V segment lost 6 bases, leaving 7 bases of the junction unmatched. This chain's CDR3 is CASRIRGGNSYNEQFF. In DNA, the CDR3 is TGTGCCAGCAGGATACGGGGGGGCAACTCCTACAATGAGCAGTTCTTC. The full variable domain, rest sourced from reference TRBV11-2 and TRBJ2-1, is EAGVAQSPRYKIIEKRQSVAFWCNPISGHATLYWYQQILGQGPKLLIQFQNNGVVDDSQLPKDRFSAERLKGVDSTLKIQPAKLEDSAVYLCASRIRGGNSYNEQFFGPGTRLTVL.

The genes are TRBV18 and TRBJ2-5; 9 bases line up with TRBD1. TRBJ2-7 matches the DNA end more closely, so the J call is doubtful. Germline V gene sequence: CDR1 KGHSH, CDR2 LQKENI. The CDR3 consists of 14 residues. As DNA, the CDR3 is TGTGCCAGCTCCCGGGACAGGGTAACCTACGAGCAGTACTTC. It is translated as CASSRDRVTYEQYF.

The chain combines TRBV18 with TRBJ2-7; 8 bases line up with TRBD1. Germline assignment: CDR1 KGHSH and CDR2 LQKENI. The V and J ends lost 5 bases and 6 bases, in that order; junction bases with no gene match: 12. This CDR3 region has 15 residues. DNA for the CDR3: TGTGCCAGCTCATCCCTGGACAGGGTGTCGGCCGAGCAGTACTTC. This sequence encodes CASSSLDRVSAEQYF.

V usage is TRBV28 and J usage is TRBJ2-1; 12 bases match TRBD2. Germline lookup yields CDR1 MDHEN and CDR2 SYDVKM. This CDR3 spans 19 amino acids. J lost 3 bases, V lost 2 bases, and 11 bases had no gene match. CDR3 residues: CASSLARSSGRAFYNEQFF. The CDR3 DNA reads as TGTGCCAGCAGTTTAGCTCGATCTAGCGGGAGGGCCTTCTACAATGAGCAGTTCTTC. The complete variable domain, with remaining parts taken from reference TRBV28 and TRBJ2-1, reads DVKVTQSSRYLVKRTGEKVFLECVQDMDHENMFWYRQDPGLGLRLIYFSYDVKMKEKGDIPEGYSVSREKKERFSLILESASTNQTSMYLCASSLARSSGRAFYNEQFFGPGTRLTVL.

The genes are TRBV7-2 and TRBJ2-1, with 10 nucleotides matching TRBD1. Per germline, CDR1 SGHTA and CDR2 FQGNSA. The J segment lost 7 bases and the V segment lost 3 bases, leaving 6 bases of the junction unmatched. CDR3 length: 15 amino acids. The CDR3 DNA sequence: TGTGCCAGCAGCTTCCGGGACAGGGGAGGGAATGAGCAGTTCTTC. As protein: CASSFRDRGGNEQFF. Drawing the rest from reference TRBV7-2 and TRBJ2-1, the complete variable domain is GAGVSQSPSNKVTEKGKDVELRCDPISGHTALYWYRQSLGQGLEFLIYFQGNSAPDKSGLPSDRFSAERTGGSVSTLTIQRTQQEDSAVYLCASSFRDRGGNEQFFGPGTRLTVL.

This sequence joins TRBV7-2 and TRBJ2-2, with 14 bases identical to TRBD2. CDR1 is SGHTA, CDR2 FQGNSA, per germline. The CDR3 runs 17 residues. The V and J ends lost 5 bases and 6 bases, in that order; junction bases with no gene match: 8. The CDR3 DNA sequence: TGTGCCAGCAGCCCTTCCCGACTAGCGGGAGGGGCCGGGGAGCTGTTTTTT. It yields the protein CASSPSRLAGGAGELFF.

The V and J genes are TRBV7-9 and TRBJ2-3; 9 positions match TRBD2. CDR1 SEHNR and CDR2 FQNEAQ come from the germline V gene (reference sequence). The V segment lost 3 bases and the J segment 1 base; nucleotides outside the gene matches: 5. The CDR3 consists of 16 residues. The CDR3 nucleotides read TGTGCCAGCAGCTTGGGGCTAGCGGGGCGCACAGATACGCAGTATTTT. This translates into CASSLGLAGRTDTQYF.

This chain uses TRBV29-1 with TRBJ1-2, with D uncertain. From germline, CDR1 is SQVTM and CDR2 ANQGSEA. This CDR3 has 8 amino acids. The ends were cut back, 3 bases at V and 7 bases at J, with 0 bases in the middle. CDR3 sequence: CSVDGYTF. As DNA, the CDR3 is TGCAGCGTTGATGGCTACACCTTC.